The entry that follows covers one T cell receptor beta chain sequence. Its target is unknown. It was with 60 Vbeta and 13 Jbeta primers that the PCR ran. The method was immunoSEQ multiplex PCR; TCRdb's version includes in-frame clones alone and lacks a portion of them. The table records 75,000 to 100,000 clones, approximately 79% of them present only once. V was shortened by 7 bases and J by 3 bases, with 12 bases between the two germline ends. In germline, CDR1 is SQVTM, CDR2 ANQGSEA. This CDR3 spans 12 amino acids. This record belongs to a study of cytomegalovirus exposure and HLA in healthy donors. Overall study findings and caveats: It was in a later analysis that TCR association rates were seen to vary by HLA locus, highest for DRB1 and lowest for HLA-C. Specificity of a few CMV-associated chains for CMV antigens was verified in vitro.

This sequence originates from a male donor in good health and CMV-seronegative. The chain employs TRBV29-1 and TRBJ1-1; possible D gene TRBD1, 6 bases. The sequencing sample was made of PBMCs. The CDR3 protein is CSAGGGHTEAFF. CDR3 sequence (DNA): TGCAGCGCCGGGGGGGGGCACACTGAAGCTTTCTTT.